Listed below are T cell receptor beta chains from one sample, sequenced in a study of T-cell reconstitution after alpha-beta-depleted transplantation in children. TCRdb itself ran the PCR reads through MiXCR, one entry per CDR3 protein. The table shows hundreds of thousands of distinct CDR3 sequences, with 16% occurring only once. The starting material was PBMCs from the stem cell graft donor, obtained from the stem cell graft. These receptors originate from a human donor who donated a stem cell graft to a child with acute myeloid leukemia. Each CDR3 is given without its conserved first and last residue. Expanded clones get a size class; other rows say once, few or many, or leave the size out.

>few|TRBV25-1|TRBJ1-5
ASSEYSEGGNQPQH
>NA|TRBV20-1|TRBJ2-1
SARDEVDASGGHNEQF
>many|TRBV20-1|TRBJ2-3
SAPGRPSTDTQY
>few|TRBV3-1|TRBJ2-1
ASSFGPSPNEQF
>few|TRBV20-1|TRBJ2-5
SAPRGGGPRKTQY
>many|TRBV5-5|TRBJ2-5
ASSTPQGGQETQY
>many|TRBV29-1|TRBJ2-3
SVESSGGLTDTQY
>many|TRBV20-1|TRBJ2-5
SARDQNLGGQGLETQY
>few|TRBV7-2|TRBJ1-6
ASSIGSQTNSPLH
>many|TRBV7-6|TRBJ2-7
ASSFTVASYEQY
>NA|TRBV11-2|TRBJ2-3
ASRPKTPGHRDTQY
>many|TRBV20-1|TRBJ2-2
SASSLRHLGTGELF